These 18 T cell receptor beta chains were all obtained from the same sample, sequenced in a study of T cell repertoires in cytomegalovirus infection. TCRdb independently ran MiXCR on the reads; one entry per CDR3 protein. Among tens of thousands of distinct CDR3 sequences listed, just over 20% were seen once. No antigen is known for these receptors. Here the sequenced sample was CD8+ T cells from cultured PBMCs, taken from culture after CMV antigen stimulation. These receptors all stem from a human donor in good health (CMV status not recorded). Some clones in this sample may be carry-over from other donors' samples.

The chain has TRBV7-2 and TRBJ2-7; D unclear. The CDR3 is 14 amino acids. The ends were cut back, 2 bases at V and 2 bases at J, with 10 bases in the middle. Germline-derived CDR1 and CDR2 are SGHTA and FQGNSA. The CDR3 coding sequence is TGTGCCAGCAGCTTAAAGAGCAATGCCTACGAGCAGTACTTC. Protein sequence: CASSLKSNAYEQYF.

The chain links TRBV15 to TRBJ2-7; 7 bases are a match to TRBD1. The V gene's germline CDR1 is LNHNV and CDR2 YYDKDF (reference sequence). J was trimmed by 7 bases and V by 3 bases; bases with no gene match: 15. The CDR3 covers 16 residues. CDR3 nucleotide sequence: TGTGCCACCAGCAGGAGCCAGGGACAGCCCCCTAGAGAGCAGTACTTC. This codes for CATSRSQGQPPREQYF.

This clonotype was found many times. V and J are TRBV7-2 and TRBJ2-7, with unresolved D. The CDR3 runs 15 residues. Trimming cost V 1 base and J 0 bases, with 10 bases left between them. Germline loops: CDR1 SGHTA, CDR2 FQGNSA. This CDR3 is CASSLGHPSSYEQYF. The CDR3 bases are TGTGCCAGCAGCTTAGGACATCCAAGCTCCTACGAGCAGTACTTC.

The chain links TRBV4-1 to TRBJ1-1, with D maybe TRBD1 (5 bases). The germline V and J ends were trimmed by 0 bases and 2 bases, with 10 bases remaining between them. Germline V lookup: CDR1 MGHRA, CDR2 YSYEKL. The CDR3 is 15 amino acids. The CDR3 DNA reads as TGCGCCAGCAGCCAAGATCAGGGCAAAAACACTGAAGCTTTCTTT. Protein sequence: CASSQDQGKNTEAFF.

The chain links TRBV6-2 or TRBV6-3 to TRBJ1-6, with 9 bases matching TRBD1. The germline CDR1 and CDR2 sequences are MNHEY and SVGEGT. The V and J ends lost 2 bases and 7 bases, in that order; junction bases with no gene match: 9. This CDR3 is built from 17 residues. CDR3 DNA: TGTGCCAGCAGTTACCTTACAGGGGGCGGAAAGAATTCACCCCTCCACTTT. It yields the protein CASSYLTGGGKNSPLHF.

The chain links TRBV27 to TRBJ1-2; 10 nucleotides line up with TRBD1. Germline V lookup: CDR1 MNHEY, CDR2 SMNVEV (reference sequence). The junction had 3 bases not matched to a gene; V was cut back by 6 bases and J by 2 bases. CDR3 size: 14 residues. CDR3 in amino acids: CASRGTGENYGYTF. The CDR3 nucleotides are TGTGCCAGCAGGGGGACAGGGGAGAACTATGGCTACACCTTC.

This clonotype was counted only a few times. Germline is not matched at one junction end, which may reflect a read error. The J gene is TRBJ1-5, the V gene TRBV27; D perhaps matches TRBD1 (6 bases). This CDR3 spans 17 amino acids. The germline V gene has CDR1 MNHEY and CDR2 SMNVEV (reference sequence). The CDR3 is CASSLSAGEAPFEPQHF. Here the CDR3 DNA reads TGTGCCAGTAGTTTATCAGCAGGGGAGGCCCCGTTCGAACCCCAGCATTTT.

This clonotype has just a few counts. The chain employs TRBV7-9 and TRBJ1-2; TRBD1 matches at 12 bases. Germline CDR1 and CDR2: SEHNR and FQNEAQ (reference sequence). The CDR3 is 17 amino acids. After removal of 5 bases from V and 3 bases from J, the junction contained 10 bases not matched to a gene. In nucleotides, the CDR3 is TGTGCCAGCAGCCCGTACGTCGGGACAGGGGGCTACTATGGCTACACCTTC. It encodes CASSPYVGTGGYYGYTF.

This chain links TRBV7-8 with TRBJ1-1, with a weak D call TRBD1 (5 bases). CDR1 SGHVS and CDR2 FQNEAQ come from the germline V gene. The CDR3 is 16 residues long. V gave up 4 bases and J gave up 1 base, with 16 bases separating them. The CDR3 coding sequence is TGTGCCAGCAGCTCCCCCCGGGGCAGTAAGAACACTGAAGCTTTCTTT. This sequence encodes CASSSPRGSKNTEAFF.

This chain connects TRBV7-9 to TRBJ2-7; TRBD1 might be the D (5 bases). Germline CDR1 reads SEHNR; CDR2 reads FQNEAQ (reference sequence). V was cut by 6 bases and J by 0 bases, with 12 bases left in between. The CDR3 is 14 residues long. As DNA, the CDR3 is TGTGCCAGCAGGGGGCTGAGGAGCTCCTACGAGCAGTACTTC. This codes for CASRGLRSSYEQYF. The variable domain in full, with the rest retrieved from reference TRBV7-9 and TRBJ2-7, is DTGVSQNPRHKITKRGQNVTFRCDPISEHNRLYWYRQTLGQGPEFLTYFQNEAQLEKSRLLSDRFSAERPKGSFSTLEIQRTEQGDSAMYLCASRGLRSSYEQYFGPGTRLTVT.

This clonotype was seen a handful of times. This rearrangement joins TRBV12-3 or TRBV12-4 to TRBJ1-1, with D perhaps TRBD1 (5 bases). Trimming took off 6 bases at V and 1 base at J, with 12 bases between the two ends. This CDR3 comprises 14 residues. DNA of the CDR3: TGTGCCAGCAGGATGGGACGGTCGAACACTGAAGCTTTCTTT. This gives the protein CASRMGRSNTEAFF.

This clonotype was detected a few times. The chain couples TRBV19 to TRBJ2-5; 7 nucleotides agree with TRBD2. CDR3 length: 12 residues. V shed 4 bases and J 4 bases; nucleotides not matched to a gene: 0. Germline V CDR1 and CDR2: LNHDA, SQIVND (reference sequence). The CDR3 spells CASSRGGETQYF. The CDR3 region has the DNA TGTGCCAGTAGTAGGGGGGGAGAGACCCAGTACTTC.

With respect to this clonotype: A much larger clone differs from this one at a single base, so this may be a read error. The chain employs TRBV3-1 and TRBJ2-7, with a tentative D call TRBD1 (6 bases). Germline V gene lookup returns CDR1 LGHDT and CDR2 YNNKEL (reference sequence). The length of the CDR3 is 12 residues. V lost 3 bases and J lost 5, with 8 bases in between. In DNA form, the CDR3 reads TGTGCCAGCAGCCAGGACAGCCACGAGCAGTACTTC. The encoded protein is CASSQDSHEQYF.

The chain recombines TRBV27 with TRBJ2-7; D possibly uses TRBD1 or TRBD2 (5 bases each). Trimming removed 2 bases from V and 2 bases from J, with 16 bases in between. The CDR3 loop spans 16 amino acids. The germline gives CDR1 MNHEY, CDR2 SMNVEV (reference sequence). The CDR3 loop is CASSLKGRGLAYEQYF. DNA for the CDR3: TGTGCCAGCAGTTTAAAGGGACGAGGTCTGGCCTACGAGCAGTACTTC.

Only a few counts were recorded for this clonotype. This chain links TRBV7-9 with TRBJ2-5, with D perhaps TRBD2 (5 bases). V dropped 5 bases and J dropped 2 bases, with 15 bases sitting between them. The CDR3 runs 15 residues. Per germline, CDR1 SEHNR and CDR2 FQNEAQ (reference sequence). CDR3 sequence reads: CASSHSALGQETQYF. In nucleotides, the CDR3 is TGTGCCAGCAGCCATTCTGCACTAGGACAAGAGACCCAGTACTTC.

This rearrangement joins TRBV13 to TRBJ2-7, with TRBD1 matching 7 bases. J gave up 1 base and V 4 bases, and 10 bases lay outside the gene matches. From germline, CDR1 is PRHDT and CDR2 FYEKMQ (reference sequence). The CDR3 runs to 16 residues. The CDR3 sequence is CASSSQQGIQSYEQYF. DNA of the CDR3: TGTGCCAGCAGCTCCCAACAGGGGATTCAGTCCTACGAGCAGTACTTC.

This clonotype has more than one count but fewer than ten. V gene TRBV13 combines with J gene TRBJ1-5; D is undetermined. V shed 2 bases and J shed 2 bases, with 16 bases lying between them. CDR1 and CDR2 (germline): PRHDT, FYEKMQ (reference sequence). The CDR3 consists of 17 residues. CDR3 coding DNA: TGTGCCAGCAGCTTAACGTCCGGGTATGGTGGCAATCAGCCCCAGCATTTT. Translating it yields CASSLTSGYGGNQPQHF.

The chain is built from TRBV6-5 and TRBJ2-7; 9 positions agree with TRBD1. Germline V lookup: CDR1 MNHEY, CDR2 SVGAGI. The CDR3 is made up of 15 amino acids. V shed 5 bases, J shed 2 bases, and the junction held 7 bases outside the gene matches. The CDR3 protein is CASSPGTGRAYEQYF. The CDR3 DNA sequence: TGTGCCAGCAGTCCCGGGACAGGGAGAGCCTACGAGCAGTACTTC.